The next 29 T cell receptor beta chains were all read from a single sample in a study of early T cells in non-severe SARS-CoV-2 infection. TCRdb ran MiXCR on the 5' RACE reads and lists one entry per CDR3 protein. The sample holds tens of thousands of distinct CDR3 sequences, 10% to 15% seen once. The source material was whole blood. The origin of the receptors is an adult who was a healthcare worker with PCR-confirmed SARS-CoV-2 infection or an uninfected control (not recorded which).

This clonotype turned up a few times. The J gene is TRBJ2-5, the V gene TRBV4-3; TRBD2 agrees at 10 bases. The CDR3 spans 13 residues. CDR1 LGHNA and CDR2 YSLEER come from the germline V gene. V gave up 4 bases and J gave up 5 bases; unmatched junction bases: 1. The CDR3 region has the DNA TGCGCCAGCAGCCTACTAGCGGGGGAGACCCAGTACTTC. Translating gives CASSLLAGETQYF.

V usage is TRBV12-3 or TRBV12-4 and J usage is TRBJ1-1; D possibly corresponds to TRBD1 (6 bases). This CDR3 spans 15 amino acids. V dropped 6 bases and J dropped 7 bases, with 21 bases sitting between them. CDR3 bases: TGTGCCAGCAGCCTACAGGGTTCCGGTGCCGGTGAAGCTTTCTTT. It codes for CASSLQGSGAGEAFF.

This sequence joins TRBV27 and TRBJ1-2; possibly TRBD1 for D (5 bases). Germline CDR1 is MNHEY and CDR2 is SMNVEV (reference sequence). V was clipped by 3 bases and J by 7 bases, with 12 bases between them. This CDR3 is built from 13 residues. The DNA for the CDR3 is TGTGCCAGCAGTTTGACAGCCTTCTCTGGCTACACCTTC. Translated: CASSLTAFSGYTF.

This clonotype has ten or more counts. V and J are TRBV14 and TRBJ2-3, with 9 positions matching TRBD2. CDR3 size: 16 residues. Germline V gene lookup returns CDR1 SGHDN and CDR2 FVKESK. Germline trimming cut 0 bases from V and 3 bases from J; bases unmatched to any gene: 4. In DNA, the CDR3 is TGTGCCAGCAGCCAAGACCTAGCGGGGTTTACAGATACGCAGTATTTT. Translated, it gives CASSQDLAGFTDTQYF. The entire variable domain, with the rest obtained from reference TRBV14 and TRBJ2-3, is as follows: EAGVTQFPSHSVIEKGQTVTLRCDPISGHDNLYWYRRVMGKEIKFLLHFVKESKQDESGMPNNRFLAERTGGTYSTLKVQPAELEDSGVYFCASSQDLAGFTDTQYFGPGTRLTVL.

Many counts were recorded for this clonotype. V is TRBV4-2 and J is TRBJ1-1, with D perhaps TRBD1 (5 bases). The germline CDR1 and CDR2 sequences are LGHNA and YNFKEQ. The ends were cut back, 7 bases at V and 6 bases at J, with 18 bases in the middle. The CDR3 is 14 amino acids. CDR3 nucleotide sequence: TGTGCCAGCACCCCGGGGGTTTGGAAGGCTGAAGCTTTCTTT. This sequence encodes CASTPGVWKAEAFF.

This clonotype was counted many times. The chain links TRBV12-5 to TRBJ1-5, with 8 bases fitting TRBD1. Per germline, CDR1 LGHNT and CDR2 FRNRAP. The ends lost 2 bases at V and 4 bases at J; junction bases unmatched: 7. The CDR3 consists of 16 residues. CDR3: CASGLTRDRNNQPQHF. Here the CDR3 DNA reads TGTGCTAGTGGTTTGACTAGGGACAGGAATAATCAGCCCCAGCATTTT.

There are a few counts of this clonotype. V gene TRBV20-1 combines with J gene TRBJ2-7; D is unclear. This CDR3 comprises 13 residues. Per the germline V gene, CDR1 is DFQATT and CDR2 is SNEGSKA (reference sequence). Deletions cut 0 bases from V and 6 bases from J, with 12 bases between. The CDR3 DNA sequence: TGCAGTGCTAGAGACCCTCAATCCCGCGAGCAGTACTTC. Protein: CSARDPQSREQYF.

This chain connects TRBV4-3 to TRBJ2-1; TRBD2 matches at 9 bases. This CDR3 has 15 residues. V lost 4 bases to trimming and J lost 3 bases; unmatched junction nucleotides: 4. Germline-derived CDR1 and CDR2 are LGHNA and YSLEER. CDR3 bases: TGCGCCAGCAGCCTCCGAGCGGGGGGCTACAATGAGCAGTTCTTC. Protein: CASSLRAGGYNEQFF.

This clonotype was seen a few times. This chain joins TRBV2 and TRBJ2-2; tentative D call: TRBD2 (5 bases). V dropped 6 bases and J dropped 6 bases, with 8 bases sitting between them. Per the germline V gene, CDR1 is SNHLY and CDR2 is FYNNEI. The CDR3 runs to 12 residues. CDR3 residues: CASSGVAGELFF. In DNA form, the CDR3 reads TGTGCCAGCAGCGGGGTAGCCGGGGAGCTGTTTTTT.

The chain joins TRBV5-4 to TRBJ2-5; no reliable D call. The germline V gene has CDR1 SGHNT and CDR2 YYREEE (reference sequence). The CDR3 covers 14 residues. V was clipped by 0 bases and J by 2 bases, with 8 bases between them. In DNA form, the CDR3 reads TGTGCCAGCAGCTTGGTGCAGACTCAAGAGACCCAGTACTTC. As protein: CASSLVQTQETQYF. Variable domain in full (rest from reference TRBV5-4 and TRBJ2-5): ETGVTQSPTHLIKTRGQQVTLRCSSQSGHNTVSWYQQALGQGPQFIFQYYREEENGRGNFPPRFSGLQFPNYSSELNVNALELDDSALYLCASSLVQTQETQYFGPGTRLLVL.

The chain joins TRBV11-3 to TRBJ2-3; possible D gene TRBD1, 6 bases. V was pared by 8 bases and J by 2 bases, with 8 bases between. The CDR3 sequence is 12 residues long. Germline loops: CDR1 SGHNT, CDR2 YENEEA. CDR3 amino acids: CASGTHTDTQYF. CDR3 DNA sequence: TGTGCCAGCGGGACACACACAGATACGCAGTATTTT.

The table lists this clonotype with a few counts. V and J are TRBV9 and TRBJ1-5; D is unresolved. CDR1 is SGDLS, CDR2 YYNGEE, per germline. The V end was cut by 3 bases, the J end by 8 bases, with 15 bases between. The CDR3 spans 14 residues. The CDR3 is CASSASWGMEPQHF. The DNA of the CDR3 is TGTGCCAGCAGCGCAAGCTGGGGTATGGAGCCCCAGCATTTT.

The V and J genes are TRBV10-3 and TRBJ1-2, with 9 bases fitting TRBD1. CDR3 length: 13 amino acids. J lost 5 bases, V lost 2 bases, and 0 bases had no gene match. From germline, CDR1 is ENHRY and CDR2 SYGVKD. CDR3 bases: TGTGCCATCAGTGAGGACAGGGGGTATGGCTACACCTTC. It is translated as CAISEDRGYGYTF.

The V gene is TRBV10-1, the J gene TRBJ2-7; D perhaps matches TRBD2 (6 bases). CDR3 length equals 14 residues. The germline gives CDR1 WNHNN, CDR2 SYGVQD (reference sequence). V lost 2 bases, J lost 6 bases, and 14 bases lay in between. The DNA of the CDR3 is TGCGCCAGCAGTGAGACTCGCGGGGCGACCGAGCAGTACTTC. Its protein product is CASSETRGATEQYF.

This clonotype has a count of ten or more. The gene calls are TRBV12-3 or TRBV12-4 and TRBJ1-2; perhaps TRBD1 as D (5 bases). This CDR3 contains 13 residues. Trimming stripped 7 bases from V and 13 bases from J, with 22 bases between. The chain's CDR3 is CASTTDSLGASTF. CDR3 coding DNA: TGTGCCAGCACCACAGACAGTTTAGGGGCATCCACCTTC.

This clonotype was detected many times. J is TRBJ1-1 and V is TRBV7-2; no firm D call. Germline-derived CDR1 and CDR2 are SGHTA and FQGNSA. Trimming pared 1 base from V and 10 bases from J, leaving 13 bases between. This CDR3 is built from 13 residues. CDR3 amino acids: CASSLESSEVAFF. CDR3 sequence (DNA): TGTGCCAGCAGCTTAGAATCGAGCGAGGTAGCTTTCTTT.

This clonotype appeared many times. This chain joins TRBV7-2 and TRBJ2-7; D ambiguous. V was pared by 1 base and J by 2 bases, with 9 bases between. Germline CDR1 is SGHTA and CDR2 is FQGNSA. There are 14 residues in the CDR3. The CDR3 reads CASSLVGGPYEQYF. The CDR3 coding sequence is TGTGCCAGCAGCTTAGTGGGCGGACCCTACGAGCAGTACTTC.

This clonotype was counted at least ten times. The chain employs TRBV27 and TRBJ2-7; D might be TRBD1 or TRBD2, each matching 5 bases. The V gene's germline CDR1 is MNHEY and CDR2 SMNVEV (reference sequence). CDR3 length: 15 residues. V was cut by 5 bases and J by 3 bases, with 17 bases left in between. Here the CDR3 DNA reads TGTGCCAGCAGTCCCCTTCAGGGAGAAGACTACGAGCAGTACTTC. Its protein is CASSPLQGEDYEQYF.

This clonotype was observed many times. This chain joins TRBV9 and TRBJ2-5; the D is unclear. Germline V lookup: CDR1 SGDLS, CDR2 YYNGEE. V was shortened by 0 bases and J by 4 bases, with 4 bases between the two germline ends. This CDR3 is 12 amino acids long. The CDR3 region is CASSVDLETQYF. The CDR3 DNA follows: TGTGCCAGCAGCGTAGATCTAGAGACCCAGTACTTC.

CDR3 loop: CASSLSGTSPNQPQHF. Written as DNA, the CDR3 is TGTGCCAGCAGTTTGTCCGGGACAAGCCCCAATCAGCCCCAGCATTTT. The V and J genes are TRBV27 and TRBJ1-5; a possible D gene is TRBD1 (6 bases). V gave up 3 bases and J gave up 3 bases, with 15 bases separating them. Per germline, CDR1 MNHEY and CDR2 SMNVEV (reference sequence). This CDR3 is 16 amino acids long.

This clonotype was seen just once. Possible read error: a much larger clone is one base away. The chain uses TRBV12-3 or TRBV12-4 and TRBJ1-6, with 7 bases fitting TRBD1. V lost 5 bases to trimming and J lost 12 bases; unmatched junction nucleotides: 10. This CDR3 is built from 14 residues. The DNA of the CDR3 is TGTGCCAGCAGTCTACGACAGGGATCCTTACCCCTCCACTTT. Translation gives CASSLRQGSLPLHF.

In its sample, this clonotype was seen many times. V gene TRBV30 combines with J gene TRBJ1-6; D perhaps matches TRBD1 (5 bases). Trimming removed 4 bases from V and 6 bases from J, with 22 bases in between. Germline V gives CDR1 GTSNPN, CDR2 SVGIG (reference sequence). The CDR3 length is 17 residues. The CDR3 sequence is CAWNALSGTQFNSPLHF. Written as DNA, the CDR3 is TGTGCCTGGAACGCTCTATCAGGGACGCAATTTAATTCACCCCTCCACTTT. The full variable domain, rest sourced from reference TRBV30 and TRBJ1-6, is SQTIHQWPATLVQPVGSPLSLECTVEGTSNPNLYWYRQAAGRGLQLLFYSVGIGQISSEVPQNLSASRPQDRQFILSSKKLLLSDSGFYLCAWNALSGTQFNSPLHFGNGTRLTVT.

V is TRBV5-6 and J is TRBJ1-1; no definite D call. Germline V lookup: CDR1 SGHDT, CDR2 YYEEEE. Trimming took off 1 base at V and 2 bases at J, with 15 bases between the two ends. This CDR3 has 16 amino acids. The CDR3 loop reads CASSLYSLTVNTEAFF. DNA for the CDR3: TGTGCCAGCAGCTTGTACAGCTTAACCGTTAACACTGAAGCTTTCTTT.

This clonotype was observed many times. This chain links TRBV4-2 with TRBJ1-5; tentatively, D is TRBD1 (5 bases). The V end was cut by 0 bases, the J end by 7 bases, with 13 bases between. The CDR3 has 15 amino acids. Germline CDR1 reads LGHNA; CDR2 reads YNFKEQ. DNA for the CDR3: TGTGCCAGCAGCCAAGAGAGGACACTAGGGCAGCCCCAGCATTTT. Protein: CASSQERTLGQPQHF.

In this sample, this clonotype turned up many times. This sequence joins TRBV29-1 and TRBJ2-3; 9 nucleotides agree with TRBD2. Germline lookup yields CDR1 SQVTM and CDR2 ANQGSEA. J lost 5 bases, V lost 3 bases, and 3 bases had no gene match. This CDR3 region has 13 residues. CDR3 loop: CSVEGLALDTQYF. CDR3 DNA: TGCAGCGTTGAGGGACTAGCCTTAGATACGCAGTATTTT.

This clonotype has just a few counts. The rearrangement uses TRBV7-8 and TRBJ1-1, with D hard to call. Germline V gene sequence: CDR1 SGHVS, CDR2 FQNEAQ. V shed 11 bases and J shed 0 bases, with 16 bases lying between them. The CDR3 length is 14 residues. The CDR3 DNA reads TGTGCCTCTTGCGGGAGGTTCCTGAACACTGAAGCTTTCTTT. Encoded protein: CASCGRFLNTEAFF.

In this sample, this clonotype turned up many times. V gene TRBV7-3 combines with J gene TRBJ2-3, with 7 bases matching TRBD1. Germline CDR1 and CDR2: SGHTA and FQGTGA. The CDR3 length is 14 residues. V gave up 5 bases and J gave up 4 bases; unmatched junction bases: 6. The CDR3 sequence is CASSPTGVADTQYF. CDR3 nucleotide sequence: TGTGCCAGCAGCCCAACAGGGGTGGCAGATACGCAGTATTTT.

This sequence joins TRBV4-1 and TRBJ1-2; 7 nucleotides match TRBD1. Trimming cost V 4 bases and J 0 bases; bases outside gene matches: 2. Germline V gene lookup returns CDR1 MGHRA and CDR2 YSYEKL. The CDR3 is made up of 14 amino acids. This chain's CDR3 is CASSPGQANYGYTF. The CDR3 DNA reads TGCGCCAGCAGCCCCGGACAGGCTAACTATGGCTACACCTTC.

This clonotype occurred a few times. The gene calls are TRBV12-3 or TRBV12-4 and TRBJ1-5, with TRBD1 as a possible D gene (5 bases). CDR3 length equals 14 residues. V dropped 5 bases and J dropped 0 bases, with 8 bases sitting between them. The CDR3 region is CASSPGHSNQPQHF. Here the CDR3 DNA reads TGTGCCAGCAGTCCCGGACATAGCAATCAGCCCCAGCATTTT.